A selection of T cell receptor beta chains follows, all from one sample in a study of CD8 T cells in ankylosing spondylitis. TCRdb analysed the 5' RACE reads with MiXCR anew, one entry per CDR3 protein. Here the sample spans some 800,000 distinct CDR3 sequences, 12% being singletons. Sequences were obtained from blood, either unsorted or a sorted T cell fraction (not recorded which). The receptor source for this set is a male donor with ankylosing spondylitis. Both conserved end residues are part of each CDR3. Each record gives: D gene, V gene, clone size, J gene, CDR3 DNA, CDR3 protein. D genes are given only for firm matches. The size field is filled for only some rows; it gives once, few, many or a size class.

D: TRBD1; V: TRBV7-2; size: few; J: TRBJ1-2; DNA: TGTGCCAGCAGCTCTCGACAGGGACGGTATGGCTACACCTTC; CDR3: CASSSRQGRYGYTF
D: .; V: TRBV12-3/TRBV12-4; size: few; J: TRBJ1-1; DNA: TGTGCCAGCAGTTTGGAGGGCATCATGAACACTGAAGCTTTCTTT; CDR3: CASSLEGIMNTEAFF
D: .; V: TRBV12-3/TRBV12-4; size: .; J: TRBJ2-5; DNA: TGTGCCAGCAGCCCAGGCGGGACAAAAGAGACCCAGTACTTC; CDR3: CASSPGGTKETQYF
D: .; V: TRBV10-3; size: few; J: TRBJ1-4; DNA: TGTGCCATCAGTGAAACACAGACTAATGAAAAACTGTTTTTT; CDR3: CAISETQTNEKLFF
D: .; V: TRBV6-1; size: .; J: TRBJ2-1; DNA: TGTGCCAGCATCCTGTTTAACACGGGAGAATTACCGTTCTTC; CDR3: CASILFNTGELPFF
D: TRBD1; V: TRBV20-1; size: many; J: TRBJ1-2; DNA: TGCAGTGCTAGAGCGACAGGGGTATACGGCTACACCTTC; CDR3: CSARATGVYGYTF
D: TRBD2; V: TRBV5-1; size: many; J: TRBJ2-1; DNA: TGCGCCAGCAGCTCTAGCGGAAGGGTGAAGTTCTTC; CDR3: CASSSSGRVKFF
D: .; V: TRBV19; size: .; J: TRBJ2-3; DNA: TGTGCCAGTAGTATTTGGGTTGTAGGGCATGAGAGCACAGATACGCAGTATTTT; CDR3: CASSIWVVGHESTDTQYF
D: .; V: TRBV5-1; size: many; J: TRBJ2-1; DNA: TGCGCCAGCAGCTCCCTGTCGGAGAGCTCCTACAATGAGCAGTTCTTC; CDR3: CASSSLSESSYNEQFF
D: TRBD1; V: TRBV7-2; size: few; J: TRBJ2-3; DNA: TGTGCCAGCAGCTTAGAATACAGGGGAGATACGCAGTATTTT; CDR3: CASSLEYRGDTQYF
D: .; V: TRBV6-5; size: .; J: TRBJ2-5; DNA: TGTGCCAGCAGTTTGAGACAGGTTATGTACTTC; CDR3: CASSLRQVMYF
D: .; V: TRBV20-1; size: .; J: TRBJ2-1; DNA: TGCAGTGCTAGAGCCGAGCGGCATTACAATGAGCAGTTCTTC; CDR3: CSARAERHYNEQFF
D: .; V: TRBV20-1; size: few; J: TRBJ1-4; DNA: TGCAGTGCTAGAGGTATTACTCGGTCACAACGGGAAAAACTGTTTTTT; CDR3: CSARGITRSQREKLFF
D: TRBD2; V: TRBV6-5; size: many; J: TRBJ2-1; DNA: TGTGCCAGCAGTTCCGGGACTAGTGTCAATGAGCAGTTCTTC; CDR3: CASSSGTSVNEQFF
D: .; V: TRBV5-1; size: .; J: TRBJ2-2; DNA: TGCGCCAGCAGCAATACAGCTAACACCGGGGAGCTGTTTTTT; CDR3: CASSNTANTGELFF
D: .; V: TRBV5-1; size: few; J: TRBJ1-1; DNA: TGCGCCAGCAGCCTTGAAGGAGACGGGGCTTTCTTT; CDR3: CASSLEGDGAFF
D: .; V: TRBV7-2; size: many; J: TRBJ2-7; DNA: TGTGCCAGCAGCTTAGAGCCGAACTCCTACGAGCAGTACTTC; CDR3: CASSLEPNSYEQYF
D: .; V: TRBV29-1; size: many; J: TRBJ1-5; DNA: TGCAGCGTTGCCGGAAGGGATCAGCCCCAGCATTTT; CDR3: CSVAGRDQPQHF
D: TRBD1; V: TRBV20-1; size: .; J: TRBJ2-5; DNA: TGCAGTCCGGGACAGGGGGCATGGGAGACCCAGTACTTC; CDR3: CSPGQGAWETQYF
D: .; V: TRBV7-2; size: few; J: TRBJ2-1; DNA: TGTGCCAGCAGCTTAGAGGTGGTTTCGAATGAGCAGTTCTTC; CDR3: CASSLEVVSNEQFF
D: TRBD1; V: TRBV18; size: few; J: TRBJ1-2; DNA: TGTGCCAGCTCACCATTCGGGACAGGGGAGTATGGCTACACCTTC; CDR3: CASSPFGTGEYGYTF
D: .; V: TRBV20-1; size: .; J: TRBJ2-7; DNA: TGCAGTGCTGCCCCGGGGGTACGGCAGTACTTC; CDR3: CSAAPGVRQYF
D: .; V: TRBV5-1; size: many; J: TRBJ2-7; DNA: TGCGCCAGCAGCTACGGGACTTTAACCTACGAGCAGTACTTC; CDR3: CASSYGTLTYEQYF
D: TRBD2; V: TRBV11-2; size: few; J: TRBJ2-1; DNA: TGTGCCAGCAGCCCAGGGACTAGCGGGGGGTACAATGAGCAGTTCTTC; CDR3: CASSPGTSGGYNEQFF
D: .; V: TRBV27; size: few; J: TRBJ2-5; DNA: TGTGCCAGCAGTTTATTCGGGGCGGGCCAAGAGACCCAGTACTTC; CDR3: CASSLFGAGQETQYF
D: .; V: TRBV4-2; size: .; J: TRBJ2-5; DNA: TGTGCCAGCAGCCCGACAGAGTTTCAAGAGACCCAGTACTTC; CDR3: CASSPTEFQETQYF
D: .; V: TRBV20-1; size: .; J: TRBJ2-7; DNA: TGCAGTGCCATACAACAGGGCCTCGGGGAGCAGTACTTC; CDR3: CSAIQQGLGEQYF
D: TRBD1; V: TRBV9; size: .; J: TRBJ2-7; DNA: TGTGCCAGCAGCGGGAGACAGGGTCCTCCCTACGAGCAGTACTTC; CDR3: CASSGRQGPPYEQYF
D: .; V: TRBV20-1; size: few; J: TRBJ2-7; DNA: TGCAGTTGGCAGGGGTACTCCTACGAGCAGTACTTC; CDR3: CSWQGYSYEQYF
D: .; V: TRBV12-3/TRBV12-4; size: many; J: TRBJ2-7; DNA: TGTGCCAGCTCTCCTGGGGGGTGGACCTACGAGCAGTACTTC; CDR3: CASSPGGWTYEQYF
D: TRBD1; V: TRBV25-1; size: few; J: TRBJ2-3; DNA: TGTGCCAGCAGTGCCATGACAGGGAACACAGATACGCAGTATTTT; CDR3: CASSAMTGNTDTQYF
D: .; V: TRBV9; size: .; J: TRBJ1-1; DNA: TGTGCCAGCACACGCAGGGCTGGAAGCACTGAAGCTTTCTTT; CDR3: CASTRRAGSTEAFF
D: .; V: TRBV12-3/TRBV12-4; size: .; J: TRBJ1-1; DNA: TGTGCCAGCAGTTTGCGGAGCATGAACACTGAAGCTTTCTTT; CDR3: CASSLRSMNTEAFF
D: TRBD1; V: TRBV6-2/TRBV6-3; size: .; J: TRBJ2-4; DNA: TGTGCCAGCAGTTACTACAGGGGGATTAGCAACATTCAGTACTTC; CDR3: CASSYYRGISNIQYF
D: TRBD2; V: TRBV5-1; size: many; J: TRBJ2-1; DNA: TGCGCCAGCAGCCATACCGGGACTAGCGCTTACAATGAGCAGTTCTTC; CDR3: CASSHTGTSAYNEQFF
D: .; V: TRBV7-9; size: few; J: TRBJ2-1; DNA: TGTGCCAGCAGCCGCGGACACCTTGAGCAGTTCTTC; CDR3: CASSRGHLEQFF
D: .; V: TRBV2; size: many; J: TRBJ2-3; DNA: TGTGCCAGCAGTGAAACAGATACGCAGTATTTT; CDR3: CASSETDTQYF
D: .; V: TRBV7-2; size: few; J: TRBJ2-7; DNA: TGTGCCAGCAGCTTAAGGCCTCGACTCTACGAGCAGTACTTC; CDR3: CASSLRPRLYEQYF
D: .; V: TRBV29-1; size: few; J: TRBJ2-7; DNA: TGCAGCGTCAGGAACTCCTACGAGCAGTACTTC; CDR3: CSVRNSYEQYF
D: .; V: TRBV9; size: many; J: TRBJ1-2; DNA: TGTGCCAGCAGCGCGGGCCCGGCCCACTATGGCTACACCTTC; CDR3: CASSAGPAHYGYTF
D: .; V: TRBV20-1; size: .; J: TRBJ1-1; DNA: TGCAGTGCCGGGCGGGGAACGGACACTGAAGCTTTCTTT; CDR3: CSAGRGTDTEAFF
D: .; V: TRBV20-1; size: many; J: TRBJ1-2; DNA: TGCAGTGCTACCGGGCCCCGGGGCTACACCTTC; CDR3: CSATGPRGYTF
D: .; V: TRBV12-3/TRBV12-4; size: many; J: TRBJ1-5; DNA: TGTGCCAGCAGTAACGGGGGACCCAATCAGCCCCAGCATTTT; CDR3: CASSNGGPNQPQHF
D: .; V: TRBV10-3; size: few; J: TRBJ1-5; DNA: TGTGCCATCAGTGTTAGAAGAAGCAATCAGCCCCAGCATTTT; CDR3: CAISVRRSNQPQHF
D: .; V: TRBV20-1; size: many; J: TRBJ1-1; DNA: TGCAGTGCTAGACGGAACAGTCGCAAGGTGACTGAAGCTTTCTTT; CDR3: CSARRNSRKVTEAFF
D: .; V: TRBV12-3/TRBV12-4; size: many; J: TRBJ2-2; DNA: TGTGCCAGCAGTTTAACATCAGCCTTTACCGGGGAGCTGTTTTTT; CDR3: CASSLTSAFTGELFF
D: TRBD1; V: TRBV20-1; size: many; J: TRBJ2-7; DNA: TGCAGCGCCGGGACAGCCTACGAGCAGTACTTC; CDR3: CSAGTAYEQYF
D: .; V: TRBV6-1; size: few; J: TRBJ2-3; DNA: TGTGCCAGCAAGGGGGATATTAGCACAGATACGCAGTATTTT; CDR3: CASKGDISTDTQYF
D: .; V: TRBV7-6; size: .; J: TRBJ2-5; DNA: TGTGCCAGCAGCCGACAGTTACAAGAGACCCAGTACTTC; CDR3: CASSRQLQETQYF
D: .; V: TRBV5-1; size: few; J: TRBJ2-1; DNA: TGCGCCAGCAGCTTGGCCCAGGATGAGCAGTTCTTC; CDR3: CASSLAQDEQFF
D: .; V: TRBV5-6; size: few; J: TRBJ2-3; DNA: TGTGCCAGCAGCTTGACACTAGCCTCAGATACGCAGTATTTT; CDR3: CASSLTLASDTQYF
D: .; V: TRBV4-3; size: many; J: TRBJ1-6; DNA: TGCGCCAGCAGCCAAGATCGGGGCTCACCCCTCCACTTT; CDR3: CASSQDRGSPLHF
D: TRBD1; V: TRBV20-1; size: few; J: TRBJ1-1; DNA: TGCAGTGCTAACAGGGGAGTTCAAGCTTTCTTT; CDR3: CSANRGVQAFF
D: TRBD1; V: TRBV10-3; size: many; J: TRBJ2-7; DNA: TGTGCCATCACTGCCAGGGGGTTCTCCTACGAGCAGTACTTC; CDR3: CAITARGFSYEQYF
D: .; V: TRBV4-2; size: few; J: TRBJ1-2; DNA: TGTGCCAGCAGCCAAGGCCCCAGGTCAGCTAACTATGGCTACACCTTC; CDR3: CASSQGPRSANYGYTF
D: TRBD2; V: TRBV29-1; size: .; J: TRBJ2-7; DNA: TGCAGCGCCATAGGGGGACTAGCGGGGGCCTACGAGCAGTACTTC; CDR3: CSAIGGLAGAYEQYF